The text below deals with one TCR beta chain. The sample is drawn from a study of blood T cell repertoires in COVID-19. Whole-study context: Both acute and convalescent COVID-19 samples were obtained from the United States, Italy and Spain.

Looked up from germline, CDR1 is MNHNS and CDR2 is SASEGT. The V and J ends lost 2 bases and 5 bases respectively, with 10 bases between them. This CDR3 is built from 14 residues. This table comes from immunoSEQ multiplex PCR, and its TCRdb copy is limited to in-frame clones, with some not included. The table records roughly 92,000 clones, around nine tenths of them present only once. The J gene is TRBJ1-5, the V gene TRBV6-1, with D possibly being TRBD1 (5 bases). The receptor was derived from a man aged 50-60 years with acute or convalescent COVID-19. The sample taken for sequencing was peripheral blood. For the CDR3, the DNA is TGTGCCAGCAGTGAAAGTAAAGGGGATCAGCCCCAGCATTTT. Translated, it gives CASSESKGDQPQHF.